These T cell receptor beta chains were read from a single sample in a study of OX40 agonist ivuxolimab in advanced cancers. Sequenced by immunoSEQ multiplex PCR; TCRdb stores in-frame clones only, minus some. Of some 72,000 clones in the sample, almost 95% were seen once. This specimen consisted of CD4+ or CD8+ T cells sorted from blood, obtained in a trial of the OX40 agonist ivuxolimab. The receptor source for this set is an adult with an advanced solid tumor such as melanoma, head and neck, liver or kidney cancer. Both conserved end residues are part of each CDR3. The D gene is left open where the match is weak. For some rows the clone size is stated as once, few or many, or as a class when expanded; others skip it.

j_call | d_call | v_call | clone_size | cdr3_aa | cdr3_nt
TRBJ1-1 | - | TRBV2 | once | CASSAKTGNTEAFF | TGTGCCAGCAGCGCTAAAACAGGGAACACTGAAGCTTTCTTT
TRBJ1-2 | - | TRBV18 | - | CASSGGADYGYTF | TGTGCCAGCTCGGGGGGAGCCGACTATGGCTACACCTTC
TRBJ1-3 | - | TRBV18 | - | CASSPSVGLWVGNTIYF | TGTGCCAGCTCACCGTCCGTGGGCCTATGGGTTGGAAACACCATATATTTT
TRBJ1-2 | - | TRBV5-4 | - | CASSLVRGDYGYTF | TGTGCCAGCAGCTTGGTGAGGGGGGACTATGGCTACACCTTC
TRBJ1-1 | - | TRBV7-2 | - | CASSLMGADTEAFF | TGTGCCAGCAGCTTAATGGGGGCAGACACTGAAGCTTTCTTT
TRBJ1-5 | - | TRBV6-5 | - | CATTADPSRPQHF | TGTGCCACCACGGCGGACCCGTCCCGGCCCCAGCATTTT
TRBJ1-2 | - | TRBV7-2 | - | CASSLPATYGYTF | TGTGCCAGCAGCTTACCAGCCACCTATGGCTACACCTTC
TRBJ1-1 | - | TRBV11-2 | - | CASSLSRGANTEAFF | TGTGCCAGCAGCTTAAGCCGGGGCGCGAACACTGAAGCTTTCTTT
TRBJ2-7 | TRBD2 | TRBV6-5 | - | CASSPRGEGYEQYF | TGTGCCAGCAGCCCCCGGGGGGAGGGTTACGAGCAGTACTTC
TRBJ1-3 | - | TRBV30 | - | CAWSVPGAHSGNTIYF | TGTGCCTGGAGTGTGCCAGGGGCCCACTCTGGAAACACCATATATTTT
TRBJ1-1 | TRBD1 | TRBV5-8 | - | CASSNPGQGYTEAFF | TGTGCCAGCAGCAACCCCGGACAGGGATACACTGAAGCTTTCTTT
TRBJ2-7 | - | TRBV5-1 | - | CASSWEGQSSYEQYF | TGCGCCAGCAGCTGGGAAGGACAGAGCTCCTACGAGCAGTACTTC
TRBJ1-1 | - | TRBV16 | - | CASSRGASTEAFF | TGTGCCAGCAGCCGGGGGGCGAGCACTGAAGCTTTCTTT
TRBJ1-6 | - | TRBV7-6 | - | CASSLQGPRAGSPLHF | TGTGCCAGCAGCTTACAAGGACCCAGGGCGGGATCACCCCTCCACTTT
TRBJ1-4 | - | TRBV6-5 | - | CASSPPREAEKLFF | TGTGCCAGCAGTCCGCCCAGGGAGGCTGAAAAACTGTTTTTT
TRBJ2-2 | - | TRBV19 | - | CASTLPLGGTGELFF | TGTGCCAGTACCCTCCCCCTGGGTGGCACCGGGGAGCTGTTTTTT
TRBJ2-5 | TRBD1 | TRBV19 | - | CASSMGDRGQETQYF | TGTGCCAGTAGTATGGGGGACAGGGGACAAGAGACCCAGTACTTC
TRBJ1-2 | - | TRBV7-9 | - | CASSLTGSGYTF | TGTGCCAGCAGCTTAACAGGGTCGGGCTACACCTTC
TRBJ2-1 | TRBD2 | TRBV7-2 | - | CASSLRLANEQFF | TGTGCCAGCAGCCTACGACTAGCGAATGAGCAGTTCTTC
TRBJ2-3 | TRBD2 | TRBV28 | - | CASSRTSGRPFTDTQYF | TGTGCCAGCAGTCGCACTAGCGGGAGGCCTTTCACAGATACGCAGTATTTT